This T cell receptor beta chain is from a study of shared clonotypes between healthy human individuals. Generated by immunoSEQ multiplex PCR, the TCRdb table keeps only in-frame clones and is missing some. The sample yields about 1 million clones, under 80% seen once. Germline V gene sequence: CDR1 SNHLY, CDR2 FYNNEI. V was pared by 5 bases and J by 2 bases, with 21 bases between. This CDR3 region has 18 residues. Sequencing was performed on memory CD4+ T cells sorted from blood. Subset meaning: CD45RA-negative fraction. This TCR was recovered from a man younger than 35 in good health. The V and J genes are TRBV2 and TRBJ2-2, with a weak D call TRBD2 (7 bases). CDR3 in DNA: TGTGCCAGCAGTAGGCGGGGGCCAAGGAACTCTAACACCGGGGAGCTGTTTTTT. Translated, it gives CASSRRGPRNSNTGELFF. The full variable domain, its missing parts supplied by reference TRBV2 and TRBJ2-2, is EPEVTQTPSHQVTQMGQEVILRCVPISNHLYFYWYRQILGQKVEFLVSFYNNEISEKSEIFDDQFSVERPDGSNFTLKIRSTKLEDSAMYFCASSRRGPRNSNTGELFFGEGSRLTVL.